This T cell receptor beta chain emerged from a study of long-term antiretroviral therapy in people with HIV. Study-wide context: The immediate-ART recommendation dates to 2015, and the earliest samples predate it by about a decade.

Sequencing relied on immunoSEQ assay v3.0, run at survey level. Only in-frame clones appear in the TCRdb table, and some are missing; sequencing was by immunoSEQ multiplex PCR. Of some 48,000 clones in the sample, approximately 79% were seen once. CDR3 length: 14 residues. V lost 0 bases to trimming and J lost 3 bases, with 6 bases between them. CDR1 MNHNS and CDR2 SASEGT come from the germline V gene. The origin of this receptor is a woman aged 18-30 years with HIV. The J gene is TRBJ1-5, the V gene TRBV6-1; D is ambiguous. This specimen was unsorted PBMCs, taken 0.8 years after starting antiretroviral therapy. CDR3 region: CASSEATFNQPQHF. The CDR3 DNA follows: TGTGCCAGCAGTGAAGCGACTTTCAATCAGCCCCAGCATTTT.